Listed below are T cell receptor beta chains from one sample, sequenced in a study of T-cell reconstitution after alpha-beta-depleted transplantation in children. TCRdb processed the PCR reads anew with MiXCR; each CDR3 protein has one entry. The profile shows around 400,000 distinct CDR3 sequences, 20% of them singletons. The specimen comprised PBMCs from the stem cell graft donor, sampled from the stem cell graft. The receptors were gathered from a human donor who donated a stem cell graft to a child with acute myeloid leukemia. Each CDR3 is given with its conserved first and last residue. D genes are given only for firm matches. Not all rows give a size; the values are once, few, many and, for expanded clones, a class.

clone_size	j_call	v_call	d_call	cdr3_nt	cdr3_aa
many	TRBJ2-3	TRBV6-1	-	TGTGCCAGCAGGCCCCCGAGGTACAGCACAGATACGCAGTATTTT	CASRPPRYSTDTQYF
few	TRBJ2-7	TRBV28	-	TGTGCCAGCAGCCCCGATGAGGGTAGCTACGAGCAGTACTTC	CASSPDEGSYEQYF
-	TRBJ2-2	TRBV3-1	-	TGTGCCAGCAGCCAAGAAGAAGCGGGCCCCCCCCATTACACCGGGGAGCTGTTTTTT	CASSQEEAGPPHYTGELFF
few	TRBJ2-7	TRBV7-6	TRBD1	TGTGCCAGCAGCTTAGATGTGGGACAGGGGACCTACGAGCAGTACTTC	CASSLDVGQGTYEQYF
many	TRBJ2-7	TRBV12-3/TRBV12-4	-	TGTGCCAGCACCCCCGGGGCTCCAACTGAGCAGTACTTC	CASTPGAPTEQYF
-	TRBJ2-2	TRBV10-3	-	TGTGCCACCGTCCAAACGGGAGTCCCCGGGGAGCTGTTTTTT	CATVQTGVPGELFF
-	TRBJ2-7	TRBV5-5	-	TGTGCCAGCAGCGGCCCCGGGGGCAAGGGCTCCTACGAGCAGTACTTC	CASSGPGGKGSYEQYF
few	TRBJ2-7	TRBV4-1	-	TGCGCCAGCAGCCAATACAGCTCCTACGAGCAGTACTTC	CASSQYSSYEQYF
-	TRBJ2-7	TRBV28	-	TGTGCCAGCTCCCGATCTCGCTCCTACGAGCAGTACTTC	CASSRSRSYEQYF
-	TRBJ2-2	TRBV10-2	TRBD1	TGCGCCAGCAGAACTACAGGGGGGATGCCCACCGGGGAGCTGTTTTTT	CASRTTGGMPTGELFF
few	TRBJ1-1	TRBV12-3/TRBV12-4	-	TGTGCCAGCACTCTTGGACAGAAAAACACTGAAGCTTTCTTT	CASTLGQKNTEAFF
-	TRBJ2-5	TRBV24-1	TRBD1	TGTGCCACCAGTGGGGAACCCCAGGGGGCAAAGACCCAGTACTTC	CATSGEPQGAKTQYF
many	TRBJ2-7	TRBV20-1	TRBD1	TGCAGTGCTCATGACAGGGATACGGGCGAGCAGTACTTC	CSAHDRDTGEQYF
-	TRBJ2-7	TRBV7-9	TRBD2	TGTGCCAGCAGCGGCAGACTAGCGGGAGAGGCGCAGTACTTC	CASSGRLAGEAQYF
-	TRBJ2-5	TRBV10-3	TRBD2	TGTGCCATCAGTGTTGTAGCGGGAGGGCAAGAGACCCAGTACTTC	CAISVVAGGQETQYF
-	TRBJ2-6	TRBV27	TRBD1	TGTGCCAGCAGTCCAAGGGGGCCCTTGGGCGTCCTGACTTTC	CASSPRGPLGVLTF
many	TRBJ2-7	TRBV4-1	-	TGCGCCAGCAGCCAAGTAGGAGTGCGGGAGCAGTACTTC	CASSQVGVREQYF
-	TRBJ2-7	TRBV20-1	-	TGCAGTGCGAGAGGGTTTTTCGGGGAAAGCTCCTACGAGCAGTACTTC	CSARGFFGESSYEQYF
few	TRBJ2-3	TRBV20-1	TRBD1	TGCAGTGCTAGAGATCTGGGGACAGGGTTAACGGATACGCAGTATTTT	CSARDLGTGLTDTQYF
many	TRBJ1-1	TRBV28	-	TGTGCCAGCAGCCCGTGGGGGGAGCGCGCTGAAGCTTTCTTT	CASSPWGERAEAFF
-	TRBJ2-1	TRBV7-9	TRBD1	TGTGCCAGCACCGGGACAGGGATATCAAATGAGCAGTTCTTC	CASTGTGISNEQFF
-	TRBJ1-1	TRBV7-9	-	TGTGCCAGCAGCCCGACTTGGGAGGAGAACACTGAAGCTTTCTTT	CASSPTWEENTEAFF
few	TRBJ1-2	TRBV6-1	TRBD1	TGTGCCAGCAGTGAAAGGACAGGAAATTATGGCTACACCTTC	CASSERTGNYGYTF
-	TRBJ2-7	TRBV12-3/TRBV12-4	-	TGTGCCAGCAGCTTGCGGGATGCAGGGTACGAGCAGTACTTC	CASSLRDAGYEQYF
many	TRBJ2-7	TRBV27	-	TGTGCCAGCACCTTACTGGGGGGAGAGGTCTACGAGCAGTACTTC	CASTLLGGEVYEQYF
few	TRBJ1-3	TRBV12-3/TRBV12-4	-	TGTGCCAGCAGTTTAGTGCCACAATCTGGAAACACCATATATTTT	CASSLVPQSGNTIYF
-	TRBJ2-2	TRBV29-1	-	TGCAGCGGGACTATTGGCGGAGCCGGGGAGCTGTTTTTT	CSGTIGGAGELFF
few	TRBJ2-5	TRBV7-9	TRBD2	TGTGCCAGCAGCCCCCCAGGCGGGAGGGTCCAAGAGACCCAGTACTTC	CASSPPGGRVQETQYF
-	TRBJ2-7	TRBV12-3/TRBV12-4	-	TGTGCCAGCAGTTCGCAACTAGAGAATGGGGAGCAGTACTTC	CASSSQLENGEQYF
-	TRBJ2-5	TRBV12-3/TRBV12-4	-	TGTGCCAGCAGTTACTCCACAACGGCCTCGGCCCAGTACTTC	CASSYSTTASAQYF
-	TRBJ2-7	TRBV6-2/TRBV6-3	TRBD2	TGTGCCAGCAACCAAGCGGGAAGTTCCTACGAGCAGTACTTC	CASNQAGSSYEQYF
few	TRBJ1-4	TRBV20-1	-	TGCAGCTACAGGGCGAATGAAAAACTGTTTTTT	CSYRANEKLFF
-	TRBJ2-3	TRBV5-2	-	TGTGCCAGGGGCCCCCCCACACTCACAGATACGCAGTATTTT	CARGPPTLTDTQYF
few	TRBJ2-7	TRBV4-3	TRBD2	TGCGCCAGCAGCGCCAGACTAGCGGGAGAAGCCGAGCAGTACTTC	CASSARLAGEAEQYF
-	TRBJ2-7	TRBV20-1	-	TGCAGTGCGCTAAACTCCTACGAGCAGTACTTC	CSALNSYEQYF
many	TRBJ2-7	TRBV4-1	TRBD1	TGCGCCAGCAGCCAAGTCCGGACAGGGACCTACGAGCAGTACTTC	CASSQVRTGTYEQYF
-	TRBJ2-7	TRBV21-1	-	TGTGCCAGCAGCCCACAACTAGCGGCCTACGAGCAGTACTTC	CASSPQLAAYEQYF
few	TRBJ2-5	TRBV20-1	-	TGCAGTGCCCGTGGGACTGCGTCCCAAGAGACCCAGTACTTC	CSARGTASQETQYF
many	TRBJ2-3	TRBV27	TRBD2	TGTGCCAGCAGCTTTAGCGGGGGCCTTAGTACAGATACGCAGTATTTT	CASSFSGGLSTDTQYF
-	TRBJ2-1	TRBV20-1	-	TGCAGTGCTAGACTAGCTCTGCTCAATGAGCAGTTCTTC	CSARLALLNEQFF
many	TRBJ2-2	TRBV6-4	-	TGTGCCAGCAGTGACATACAGCAGGAACCGGGACAGAACACCGGGGAGCTGTTTTTT	CASSDIQQEPGQNTGELFF
-	TRBJ1-4	TRBV4-1	-	TGCGCCAGCAGCCAATCCGTTCCCGAGGTGGAACAAAAACTGTTTTTT	CASSQSVPEVEQKLFF
-	TRBJ2-1	TRBV29-1	-	TGCAGCGCTAAGATGAAGGGAGGCTACAATGAGCAGTTCTTC	CSAKMKGGYNEQFF
-	TRBJ2-3	TRBV12-3/TRBV12-4	TRBD2	TGTGCCAGCAGTTTGCTCCCTAGCGGTAGCACAGATACGCAGTATTTT	CASSLLPSGSTDTQYF
few	TRBJ1-1	TRBV20-1	TRBD1	TGCAGTGCTTCAAACAGGGGCACTGAAGCTTTCTTT	CSASNRGTEAFF
few	TRBJ2-1	TRBV18	TRBD2	TGTGCCAGCTCACCACCGAGGGGACTAGCGGTGATCGAGGAGCAGTTCTTC	CASSPPRGLAVIEEQFF
-	TRBJ1-3	TRBV6-5	-	TGTGCCAGCAGTTACCAAGTAAGCTCTGGAAACACCATATATTTT	CASSYQVSSGNTIYF
-	TRBJ2-1	TRBV11-1	TRBD2	TGTGCCAGCAGCTTAAGGAGCGGGAGTGGTGTTGGCCATGAGCAGTTCTTC	CASSLRSGSGVGHEQFF
few	TRBJ2-7	TRBV6-1	TRBD2	TGTGCCAGCAGTAGTCCTCAGCGGGAGGGCTACGAGCAGTACTTC	CASSSPQREGYEQYF
-	TRBJ2-1	TRBV5-1	TRBD1	TGCGCCAGCAGCTCCATAAGACAGGGGGGCTCCAATGAGCAGTTCTTC	CASSSIRQGGSNEQFF
-	TRBJ2-7	TRBV12-5	-	TGTGCTAGTGGTTTGTTCAACATAGCCGAGCAGTACTTC	CASGLFNIAEQYF
many	TRBJ2-3	TRBV20-1	-	TGCAGTGCTAGAACCACGACCAGCACAGATACGCAGTATTTT	CSARTTTSTDTQYF
-	TRBJ2-7	TRBV27	-	TGTGCCAGTTCGGGTCCGGGACACAGCTCCTACGAGCAGTACTTC	CASSGPGHSSYEQYF
-	TRBJ1-4	TRBV12-3/TRBV12-4	-	TGTGCCAGCAGTTTCCGCTTGGGGCAGGACAATCCCCAATGGGAAAAACTGTTTTTT	CASSFRLGQDNPQWEKLFF
many	TRBJ2-7	TRBV20-1	-	TGCAGTGCGGCACAGACAATCAGGTCTGAGCAGTACTTC	CSAAQTIRSEQYF
-	TRBJ2-7	TRBV12-3/TRBV12-4	-	TGTGCCAGCACCCAGGGACAAGGGATCAACTACGAGCAGTACTTC	CASTQGQGINYEQYF
-	TRBJ1-5	TRBV30	-	TGTGCCTGGAGTCCACTACCGGCCCAGCCCCAGCATTTT	CAWSPLPAQPQHF
few	TRBJ2-7	TRBV5-3	-	TGTGCCGTACTGCGAGCTCCGCCAGGGCTTTCCTACGAGCAGTACTTC	CAVLRAPPGLSYEQYF
-	TRBJ2-7	TRBV10-3	-	TGTGCCATCAGTGACCAGGGGAGCTCCTACGAGCAGTACTTC	CAISDQGSSYEQYF
few	TRBJ2-5	TRBV5-1	TRBD2	TGCGCCAGCAGCTTGCCCGGGACTAGGGAGGAGACCCAGTACTTC	CASSLPGTREETQYF